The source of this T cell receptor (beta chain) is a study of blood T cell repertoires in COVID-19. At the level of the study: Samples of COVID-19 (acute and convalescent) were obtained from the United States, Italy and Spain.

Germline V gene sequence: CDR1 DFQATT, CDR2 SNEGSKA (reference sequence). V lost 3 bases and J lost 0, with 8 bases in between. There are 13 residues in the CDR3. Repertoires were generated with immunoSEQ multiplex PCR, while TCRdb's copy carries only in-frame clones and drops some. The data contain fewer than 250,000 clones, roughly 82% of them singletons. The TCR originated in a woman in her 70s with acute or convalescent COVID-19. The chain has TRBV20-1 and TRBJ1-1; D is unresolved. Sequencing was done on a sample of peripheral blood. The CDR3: CSASRRLNTEAFF. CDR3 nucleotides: TGCAGTGCTAGTCGGCGGCTGAACACTGAAGCTTTCTTT.